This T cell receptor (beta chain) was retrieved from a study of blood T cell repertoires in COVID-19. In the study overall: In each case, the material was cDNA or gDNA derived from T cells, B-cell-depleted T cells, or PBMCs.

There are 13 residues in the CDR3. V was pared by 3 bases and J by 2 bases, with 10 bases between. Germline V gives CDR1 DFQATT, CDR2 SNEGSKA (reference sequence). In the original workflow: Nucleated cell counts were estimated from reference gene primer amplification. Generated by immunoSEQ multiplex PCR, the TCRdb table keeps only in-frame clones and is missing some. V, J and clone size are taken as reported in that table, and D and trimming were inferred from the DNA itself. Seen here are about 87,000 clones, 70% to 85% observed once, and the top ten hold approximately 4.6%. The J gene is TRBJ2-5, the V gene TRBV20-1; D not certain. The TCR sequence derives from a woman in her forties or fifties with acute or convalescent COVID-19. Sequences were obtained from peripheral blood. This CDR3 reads CSASHESQETQYF. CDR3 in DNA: TGCAGTGCTAGTCACGAGTCACAAGAGACCCAGTACTTC.